This TCR beta chain appears in the sequencing data of a study of shared clonotypes between healthy human individuals. Turning to the study itself: CD4 naive cells filled three plates per donor, CD4 memory three, CD8 naive two and CD8 memory one.

All donors qualified as healthy HIV-negative adults and had experienced no recent acute infections or vaccinations. Genomic DNA from each subset was divided evenly over several immunoSEQ plates. Original methodology: Filtering differed since immunoSEQ provided only junctions, with no quality scores. Profiled with immunoSEQ multiplex PCR; TCRdb holds only in-frame clones, not every one. That table supplies the V and J calls and clone size; D and trimming were determined from the DNA. This sample carries millions of clones, around 94% of them seen once, and the ten largest clones take around 0.15%. Specimen: naive CD4+ T cells sorted from blood. As to subset: CD45RA+ positively selected. The sequence was collected from a man aged 18-30 years in good health.

CDR3 in amino acids: CASRQSPSSGNTIYF. The CDR3 DNA reads TGTGCCAGCAGACAGAGTCCAAGCTCTGGAAACACCATATATTTT. This chain joins TRBV6-5 and TRBJ1-3, with no clear D. Trimming left V 6 bases short and J 0 bases short, with 12 bases between. Germline V gives CDR1 MNHEY, CDR2 SVGAGI. This CDR3 is 15 amino acids long.